The TCR beta chain described here comes from a study of CD8 T cells in Susac syndrome. CD8+ and CD4+ T cells circulating in blood were sequenced for TCR beta. Negative isolation yielded the CD8+ and CD4+ T cells, while FACS enriched the TEMRA cells. Germline loops: CDR1 KGHSH, CDR2 LQKENI. The CDR3 spans 14 residues. Trimming pared 5 bases from V and 2 bases from J, leaving 13 bases between. A quantity of about 0.5 to 1 ug RNA underwent reverse transcription using random hexamers. A multiplex approach, immunoSEQ multiplex PCR, amplified TCR beta CDR3 across 54 Vbeta and 13 Jbeta. One entry per CDR3 protein, called by TCRdb with MiXCR from the immunoSEQ multiplex PCR reads. The data hold approximately 300,000 distinct CDR3 sequences, with almost 85% observed a single time.

This sequence was found in a human donor with multiple sclerosis. The rearrangement links TRBV18 to TRBJ2-7; the D gene could be TRBD1 or TRBD2 (5 bases each). Sequencing was performed on CD8+ T cells from PBMCs. The CDR3 DNA is TGTGCCAGCTCATTAGGGACGCGCCCCTACGAGCAGTACTTC. It encodes CASSLGTRPYEQYF.